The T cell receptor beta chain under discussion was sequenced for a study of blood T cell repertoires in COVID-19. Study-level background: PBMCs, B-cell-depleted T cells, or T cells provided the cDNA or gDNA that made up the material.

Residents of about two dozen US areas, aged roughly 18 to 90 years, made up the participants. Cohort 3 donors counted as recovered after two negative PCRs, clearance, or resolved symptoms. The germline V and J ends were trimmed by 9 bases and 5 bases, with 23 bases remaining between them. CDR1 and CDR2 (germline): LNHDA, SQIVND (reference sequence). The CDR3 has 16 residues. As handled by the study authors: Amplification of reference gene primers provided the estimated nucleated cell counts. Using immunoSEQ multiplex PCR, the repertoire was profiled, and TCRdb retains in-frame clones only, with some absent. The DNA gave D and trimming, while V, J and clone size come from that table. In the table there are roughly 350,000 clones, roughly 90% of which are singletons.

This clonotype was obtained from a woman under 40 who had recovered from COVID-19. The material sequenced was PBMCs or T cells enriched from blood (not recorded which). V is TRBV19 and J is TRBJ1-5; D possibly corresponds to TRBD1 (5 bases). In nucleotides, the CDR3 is TGTGCCAGCAAGAACACGGCTTGGGGCCCTGATCAGCCCCAGCATTTT. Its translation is CASKNTAWGPDQPQHF.